This T cell receptor (beta chain) was captured by sequencing in a study of tissue T cells after allogeneic stem cell transplantation. The study's findings and limits: Alloreactivity or antigen specificity of tissue TCRs was not determined; some clones might be host cells.

Germline V gene sequence: CDR1 SGDLS, CDR2 YYNGEE. The V and J ends lost 0 bases and 0 bases respectively, with 10 bases between them. This CDR3 is built from 17 residues. Worth noting for this clone: Antigen: not known.

Profiling relied on immunoSEQ multiplex PCR, and the TCRdb table lists in-frame clones only, not all of them. The sample includes just over 25,000 clones, about 90% of them seen just once. The material sequenced was blood, taken before transplantation. V is TRBV9 and J is TRBJ1-6; tentative D call: TRBD1 (5 bases). This clonotype was obtained from a male donor older than 55 who later had graft-versus-host disease after an allogeneic stem cell transplant. The CDR3 spells CASSVAWGSSYNSPLHF. DNA of the CDR3: TGTGCCAGCAGCGTAGCTTGGGGGAGCTCCTATAATTCACCCCTCCACTTT. The full variable domain, rest sourced from reference TRBV9 and TRBJ1-6, is DSGVTQTPKHLITATGQRVTLRCSPRSGDLSVYWYQQSLDQGLQFLIQYYNGEERAKGNILERFSAQQFPDLHSELNLSSLELGDSALYFCASSVAWGSSYNSPLHFGNGTRLTVT.